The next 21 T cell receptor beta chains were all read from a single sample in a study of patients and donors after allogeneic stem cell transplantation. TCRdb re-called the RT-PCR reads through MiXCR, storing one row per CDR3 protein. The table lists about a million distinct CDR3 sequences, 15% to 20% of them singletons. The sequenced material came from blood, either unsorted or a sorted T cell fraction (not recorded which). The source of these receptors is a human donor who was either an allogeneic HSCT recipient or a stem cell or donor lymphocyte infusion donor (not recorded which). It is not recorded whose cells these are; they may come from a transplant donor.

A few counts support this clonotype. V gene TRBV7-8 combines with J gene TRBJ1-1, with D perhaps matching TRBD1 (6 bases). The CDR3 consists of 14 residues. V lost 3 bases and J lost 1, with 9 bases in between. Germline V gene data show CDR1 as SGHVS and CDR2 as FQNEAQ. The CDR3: CASSFTGQNTEAFF. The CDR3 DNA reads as TGTGCCAGCAGCTTTACAGGGCAGAACACTGAAGCTTTCTTT. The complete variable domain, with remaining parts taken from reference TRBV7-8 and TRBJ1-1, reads GAGVSQSPRYKVAKRGQDVALRCDPISGHVSLFWYQQALGQGPEFLTYFQNEAQLDKSGLPSDRFFAERPEGSVSTLKIQRTQQEDSAVYLCASSFTGQNTEAFFGQGTRLTVV.

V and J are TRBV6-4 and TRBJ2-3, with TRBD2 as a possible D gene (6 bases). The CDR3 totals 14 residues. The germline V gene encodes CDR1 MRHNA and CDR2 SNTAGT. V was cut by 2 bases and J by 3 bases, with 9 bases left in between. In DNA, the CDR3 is TGTGCCAGCAGTGACCGGAGGGATACAGATACGCAGTATTTT. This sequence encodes CASSDRRDTDTQYF.

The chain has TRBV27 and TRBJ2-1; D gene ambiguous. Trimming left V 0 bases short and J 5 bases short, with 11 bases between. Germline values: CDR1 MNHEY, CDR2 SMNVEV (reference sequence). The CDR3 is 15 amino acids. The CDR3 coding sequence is TGTGCCAGCAGTTTATCGGGTAGTTTGCACAATGAGCAGTTCTTC. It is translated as CASSLSGSLHNEQFF.

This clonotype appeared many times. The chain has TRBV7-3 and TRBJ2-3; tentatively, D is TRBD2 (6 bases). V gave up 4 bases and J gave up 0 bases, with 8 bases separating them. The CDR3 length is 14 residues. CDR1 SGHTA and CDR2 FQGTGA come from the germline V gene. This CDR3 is CASSSGTSTDTQYF. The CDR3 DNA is TGTGCCAGCAGCTCCGGGACTAGCACAGATACGCAGTATTTT.

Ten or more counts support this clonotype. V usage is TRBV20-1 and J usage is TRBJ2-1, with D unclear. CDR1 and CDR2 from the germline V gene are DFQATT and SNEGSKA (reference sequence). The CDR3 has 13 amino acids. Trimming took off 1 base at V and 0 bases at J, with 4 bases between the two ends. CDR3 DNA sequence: TGCAGTGCTAGAGCGGACTCCTACAATGAGCAGTTCTTC. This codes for CSARADSYNEQFF.

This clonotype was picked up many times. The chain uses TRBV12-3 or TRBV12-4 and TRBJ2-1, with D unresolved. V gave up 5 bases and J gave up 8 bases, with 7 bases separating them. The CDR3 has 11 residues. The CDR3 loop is CASSKVDEQFF. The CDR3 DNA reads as TGTGCCAGCAGTAAGGTCGATGAGCAGTTCTTC.

Written as DNA, the CDR3 is TGTGCCTGGGGTGAGGGTAGGGATCAGCCCCAGCATTTT. Translated: CAWGEGRDQPQHF. The chain couples TRBV30 to TRBJ1-5; D unresolved. Trimming shortened V by 5 bases and J by 5 bases, and 13 bases separated the two germline ends. This CDR3 is 13 amino acids long. Germline CDR1 GTSNPN, CDR2 SVGIG (reference sequence).

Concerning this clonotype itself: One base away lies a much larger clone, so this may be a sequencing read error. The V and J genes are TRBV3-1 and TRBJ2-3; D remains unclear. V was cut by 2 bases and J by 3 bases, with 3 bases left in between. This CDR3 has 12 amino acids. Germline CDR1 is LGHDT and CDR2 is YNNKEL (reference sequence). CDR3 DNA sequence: TGTGCCAGCAGCCAATATACAGATACGCAGTATTTT. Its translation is CASSQYTDTQYF.

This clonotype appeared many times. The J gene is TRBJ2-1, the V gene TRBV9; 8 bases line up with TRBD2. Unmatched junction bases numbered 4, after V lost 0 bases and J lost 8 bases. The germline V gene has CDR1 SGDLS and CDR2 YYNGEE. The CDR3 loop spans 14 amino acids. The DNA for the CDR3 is TGTGCCAGCAGCGTAGGGAGCGGGAGAGATGAGCAGTTCTTC. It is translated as CASSVGSGRDEQFF.

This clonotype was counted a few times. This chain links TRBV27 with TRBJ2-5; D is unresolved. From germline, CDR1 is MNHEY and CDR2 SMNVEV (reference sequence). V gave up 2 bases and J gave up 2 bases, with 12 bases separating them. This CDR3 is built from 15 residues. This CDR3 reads CASSLIGDSQETQYF. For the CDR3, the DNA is TGTGCCAGCAGTTTAATAGGAGACTCACAAGAGACCCAGTACTTC.

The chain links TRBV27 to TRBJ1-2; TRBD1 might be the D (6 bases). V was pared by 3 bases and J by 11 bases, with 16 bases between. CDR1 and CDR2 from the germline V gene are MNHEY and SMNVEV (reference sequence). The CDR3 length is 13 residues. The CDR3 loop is CASSLTGGSGYTF. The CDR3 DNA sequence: TGTGCCAGCAGTTTGACAGGAGGATCAGGATACACCTTC.

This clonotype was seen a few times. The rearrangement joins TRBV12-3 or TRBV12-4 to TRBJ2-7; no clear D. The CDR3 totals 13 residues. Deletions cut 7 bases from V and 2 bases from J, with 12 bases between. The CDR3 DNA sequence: TGTGCCAGCAAATCTCGGAATGCCTACGAGCAGTACTTC. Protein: CASKSRNAYEQYF.

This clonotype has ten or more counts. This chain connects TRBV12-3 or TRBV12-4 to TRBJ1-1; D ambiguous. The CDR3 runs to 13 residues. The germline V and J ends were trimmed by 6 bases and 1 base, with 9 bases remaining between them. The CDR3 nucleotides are TGTGCCAGCAGAACAGAAGAGAACACTGAAGCTTTCTTT. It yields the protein CASRTEENTEAFF.

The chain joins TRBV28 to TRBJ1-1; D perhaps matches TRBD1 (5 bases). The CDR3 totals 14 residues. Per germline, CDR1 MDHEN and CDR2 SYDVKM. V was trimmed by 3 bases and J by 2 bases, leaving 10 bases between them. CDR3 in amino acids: CASSLWQGNTEAFF. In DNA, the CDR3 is TGTGCCAGCAGTTTGTGGCAGGGAAACACTGAAGCTTTCTTT.

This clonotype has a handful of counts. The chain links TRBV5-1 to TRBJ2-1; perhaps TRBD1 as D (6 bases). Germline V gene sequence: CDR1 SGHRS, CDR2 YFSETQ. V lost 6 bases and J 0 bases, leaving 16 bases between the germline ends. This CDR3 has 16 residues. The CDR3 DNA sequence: TGCGCCAGCAACGATGGGAACAGGGTCTCCTACAATGAGCAGTTCTTC. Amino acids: CASNDGNRVSYNEQFF.

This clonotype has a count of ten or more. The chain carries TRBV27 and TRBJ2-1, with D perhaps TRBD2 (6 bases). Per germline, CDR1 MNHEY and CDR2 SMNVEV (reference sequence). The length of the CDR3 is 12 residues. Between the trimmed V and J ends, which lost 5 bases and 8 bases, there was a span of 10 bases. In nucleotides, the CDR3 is TGTGCCAGCAGTGGGGGAGGTGATGAGCAGTTCTTC. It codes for CASSGGGDEQFF.

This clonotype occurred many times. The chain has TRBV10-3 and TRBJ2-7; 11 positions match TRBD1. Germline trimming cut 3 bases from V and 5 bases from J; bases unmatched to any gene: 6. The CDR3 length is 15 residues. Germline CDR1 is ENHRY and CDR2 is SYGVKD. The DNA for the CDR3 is TGTGCCATCAGTGATGGACAGGGGGCGATCCACGAGCAGTACTTC. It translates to CAISDGQGAIHEQYF.

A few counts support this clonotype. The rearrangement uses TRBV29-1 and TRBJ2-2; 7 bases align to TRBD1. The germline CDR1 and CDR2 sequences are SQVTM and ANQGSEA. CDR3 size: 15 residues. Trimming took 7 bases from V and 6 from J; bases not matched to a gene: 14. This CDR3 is CSAARTGTVAGELFF. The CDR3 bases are TGCAGCGCCGCGCGAACCGGGACAGTCGCCGGGGAGCTGTTTTTT.

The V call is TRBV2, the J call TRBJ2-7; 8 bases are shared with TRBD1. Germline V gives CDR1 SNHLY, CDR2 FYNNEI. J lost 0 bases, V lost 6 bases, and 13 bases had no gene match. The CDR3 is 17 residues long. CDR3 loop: CASRRTGSSTSSYEQYF. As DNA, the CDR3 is TGTGCCAGCAGGCGGACAGGGTCGTCTACTAGCTCCTACGAGCAGTACTTC.

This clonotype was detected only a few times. CDR3 coding DNA: TGCAGTGCTCTTGGACCGCTTCTAGGTCCAGATACGCAGTATTTT. Its protein product is CSALGPLLGPDTQYF. The chain has TRBV20-1 and TRBJ2-3; D call uncertain. The V and J ends lost 5 bases and 4 bases respectively, with 19 bases between them. CDR1 is DFQATT and CDR2 is SNEGSKA in the germline V gene (reference sequence). This CDR3 is 15 amino acids long.

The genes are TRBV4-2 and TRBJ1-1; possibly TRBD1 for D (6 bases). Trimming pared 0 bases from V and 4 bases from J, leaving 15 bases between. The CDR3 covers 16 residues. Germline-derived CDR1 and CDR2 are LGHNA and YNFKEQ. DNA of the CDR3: TGTGCCAGCAGCCAAGATCCCAGGGGCGGACGCACTGAAGCTTTCTTT. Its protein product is CASSQDPRGGRTEAFF.